This T cell receptor (beta chain) was observed in a study of Ad26.COV2.S vaccination and SARS-CoV-2 variants. The overall study: Intramuscularly, Ad26.COV2.S was given either once or twice, 56 days apart. Findings and limits, study-wide: Vaccine recipients showed a spike-specific TCR breadth that was higher than in placebo recipients. Recipients of vaccine and of placebo showed similar breadth of their non-spike TCR repertoires.

The data were produced by immunoSEQ multiplex PCR, yet TCRdb's version contains in-frame clones alone and is incomplete. The sample records some 500,000 clones, approximately 89% being singletons. The CDR3 extends over 15 amino acids. Germline V gene lookup returns CDR1 SGDLS and CDR2 YYNGEE. Stated treatment: some 20 received Ad26.COV2.S at low or high dose, single or two shots; 5 received placebo; per-sample allocation not given. On day 63 after the first injection, vaccine and placebo recipients gave samples. About this clone: Its antigen is unknown. At one end the junction does not follow the germline gene, possibly because of a read error. The same CDR3 is also encoded by other DNA sequences in this sample.

The material sequenced was peripheral blood, taken in a trial of Ad26.COV2.S vaccine versus placebo. The receptor was derived from a person between 18 and 65 years old who received the Ad26.COV2.S COVID-19 vaccine or a placebo. This chain uses TRBV9 with TRBJ2-7; D uncertain. CDR3 loop: CASSVGAPLAYEQYF. In nucleotides, the CDR3 is TGTGCCAGCAGCGTAGGGGCCCCATTGGCCTACGAGCAATACTTC.